One sample yielded the 13 T cell receptor beta chains listed below, sequenced in a study of cytomegalovirus exposure and HLA in healthy donors. PCR employed 60 Vbeta and 13 Jbeta primers. Profiling relied on immunoSEQ multiplex PCR, and the TCRdb table lists in-frame clones only, not all of them. This table holds approximately 130,000 clones, 60% to 80% found once. The sequenced sample consisted of PBMCs. The receptors originated from a man aged 45-65 years in good health and CMV-seropositive.

The chain has TRBV5-1 and TRBJ1-4; 9 nucleotides align to TRBD1. Losses at the gene ends were 6 bases for V and 7 bases for J; bases not matched to a gene: 10. The CDR3 covers 15 residues. The germline V gene encodes CDR1 SGHRS and CDR2 YFSETQ. The DNA of the CDR3 is TGCGCCAGCACTCACTCCGGGACAGGGATTGAAAAACTGTTTTTT. It codes for CASTHSGTGIEKLFF.

Remarks on this clone: This sample includes further DNA sequences coding for the same CDR3. The V call is TRBV29-1, the J call TRBJ1-1, with 8 bases matching TRBD1. The CDR3 loop spans 11 amino acids. Trimming cost V 6 bases and J 11 bases; bases outside gene matches: 8. From germline, CDR1 is SQVTM and CDR2 ANQGSEA. The CDR3 DNA is TGCAGCGTCGCTAGAACAGGGGGGGCTTTCTTT. It yields the protein CSVARTGGAFF.

The V call is TRBV19, the J call TRBJ2-3; perhaps TRBD1 as D (6 bases). Between the trimmed V and J ends, which lost 5 bases and 0 bases, there was a span of 15 bases. Germline CDR1 and CDR2: LNHDA and SQIVND (reference sequence). CDR3 length: 16 amino acids. CDR3 in amino acids: CASSVWKGDSTDTQYF. Written as DNA, the CDR3 is TGTGCCAGTAGTGTCTGGAAGGGGGATAGCACAGATACGCAGTATTTT.

This chain uses TRBV6-1 with TRBJ2-5; possibly TRBD1 for D (6 bases). The germline CDR1 and CDR2 sequences are MNHNS and SASEGT. The CDR3 is made up of 13 amino acids. V was cut by 8 bases and J by 5 bases, with 15 bases left in between. CDR3 protein: CASGDTGRETQYF. CDR3 bases: TGTGCCAGCGGAGATACAGGGCGGGAGACCCAGTACTTC.

This clone was picked up one time. This rearrangement joins TRBV4-2 to TRBJ2-3; D remains unclear. Germline V lookup: CDR1 LGHNA, CDR2 YNFKEQ. CDR3 length: 13 amino acids. Between the trimmed V and J ends, which lost 2 bases and 2 bases, there was a span of 5 bases. The CDR3 DNA reads TGTGCCAGCAGCCAACGTCCCACAGATACGCAGTATTTT. Translating gives CASSQRPTDTQYF.

The chain links TRBV28 to TRBJ2-2, with 10 bases lining up with TRBD1. V dropped 2 bases and J dropped 6; count of bases not matched to a gene: 3. CDR3 length: 15 amino acids. Germline lookup yields CDR1 MDHEN and CDR2 SYDVKM. CDR3 sequence (DNA): TGTGCCAGCAGTTTAGGGGGACAGGGGTCCGGGGAGCTGTTTTTT. This gives the protein CASSLGGQGSGELFF.

This clone was counted a few times. The J gene is TRBJ2-7, the V gene TRBV2, with 7 bases lining up with TRBD2. CDR3 length: 12 amino acids. Germline V gene data show CDR1 as SNHLY and CDR2 as FYNNEI. V was clipped by 7 bases and J by 2 bases; unmatched bases: 2. The CDR3 loop is CASTAGAYEQYF. The CDR3 DNA sequence: TGTGCCAGCACCGCGGGGGCCTACGAGCAGTACTTC.

This clone was seen only a few times. This rearrangement joins TRBV18 to TRBJ1-5, with D possibly matching TRBD1 (5 bases). This CDR3 contains 13 residues. Germline V gene data show CDR1 as KGHSH and CDR2 as LQKENI. V was cut by 5 bases and J by 9 bases, with 14 bases left in between. Written as DNA, the CDR3 is TGTGCCAGCTCAACGACAGAGTCAGGGCCCCAGCATTTT. It encodes CASSTTESGPQHF.

The V and J genes are TRBV7-6 and TRBJ2-1, with TRBD2 identical over 11 bases. The germline CDR1 and CDR2 sequences are SGHVS and FNYEAQ. The CDR3 totals 16 residues. Losses at the gene ends were 3 bases for V and 10 bases for J; bases not matched to a gene: 11. The CDR3 bases are TGTGCCAGCAGCTTCATAGCGGGGGGGCCTCAAGGGGAGCAGTTCTTC. Amino acid sequence: CASSFIAGGPQGEQFF.

CDR3 nucleotides: TGTGCCAGCAGTGAAGGGAGGATCGCCTCTGGAAACACCATATATTTT. Its protein product is CASSEGRIASGNTIYF. V usage is TRBV6-1 and J usage is TRBJ1-3; D remains ambiguous. Germline V gene data show CDR1 as MNHNS and CDR2 as SASEGT. V was cut by 1 base and J by 0 bases, with 10 bases left in between. The CDR3 contains 16 residues.

This sequence joins TRBV7-6 and TRBJ2-7, with D perhaps TRBD1 (6 bases). V shed 4 bases and J shed 2 bases, with 9 bases lying between them. The CDR3 loop spans 13 amino acids. CDR1 and CDR2 from the germline V gene are SGHVS and FNYEAQ. The CDR3 nucleotides read TGTGCCAGCAGCTCCGGGACACCCTACGAGCAGTACTTC. Protein: CASSSGTPYEQYF.

The chain recombines TRBV28 with TRBJ2-5, with D possibly matching TRBD2 (6 bases). The length of the CDR3 is 16 residues. Germline lookup yields CDR1 MDHEN and CDR2 SYDVKM. Trimming left V 6 bases short and J 4 bases short, with 21 bases between. The CDR3 DNA follows: TGTGCCAGCAGCTTCCTCGGGACGGGAGTGGGAGAGACCCAGTACTTC. This translates into CASSFLGTGVGETQYF.

The V and J genes are TRBV19 and TRBJ1-1; D may be TRBD1 (6 bases). V was shortened by 7 bases and J by 1 base, with 13 bases between the two germline ends. There are 14 residues in the CDR3. The V gene's germline CDR1 is LNHDA and CDR2 SQIVND (reference sequence). As DNA, the CDR3 is TGTGCCAGTAAACCCGGGACACAGAACACTGAAGCTTTCTTT. As protein: CASKPGTQNTEAFF.